This is a list of T cell receptor beta chains from one sample in a study of human T cells and chemical hapten exposure. Via MiXCR, TCRdb re-called the RACE reads, giving one row per CDR3 protein. The profile covers 95,000 to 150,000 distinct CDR3 sequences, with roughly 13% appearing a single time and 2.8% taken by the ten largest. The source was whole blood, collected in connection with sensitization to the hapten diphenylcyclopropenone (DPC). These receptor sequences come from a woman aged 18-29 years with alopecia areata. Some clones in this sample may be carry-over from other donors' samples. The CDR3 runs from the conserved cysteine through the conserved F or W. D genes are given only for firm matches. Clone size is not always given. Where it is, it says once, few, many or a class for expanded clones.

>TRBD1|TRBV5-4|TRBJ2-3|many
CASSKDRGRTDTQYF
TGTGCCAGCAGTAAGGACAGGGGGAGAACAGATACGCAGTATTTT
>TRBD1|TRBV5-6|TRBJ2-3|few
CASSPVGTGGAFGRDTQYF
TGTGCCAGCAGCCCGGTGGGGACAGGGGGCGCTTTCGGGAGAGATACGCAGTATTTT
>.|TRBV3-1|TRBJ2-2|few
CASRISIYTGELFF
TGTGCCAGCCGTATTAGCATCTACACCGGGGAGCTGTTTTTT
>.|TRBV14|TRBJ2-3|.
CASSQGGGTDTQYF
TGTGCCAGCAGCCAGGGTGGCGGCACAGATACGCAGTATTTT
>.|TRBV4-3|TRBJ1-6|.
CASSQDVGAGAPLHF
TGCGCCAGCAGCCAAGACGTGGGCGCGGGTGCACCCCTCCACTTT
>TRBD1|TRBV6-5|TRBJ1-2|.
CASQGGAGYGYTF
TGTGCCAGCCAAGGGGGCGCAGGCTATGGCTACACCTTC
>TRBD2|TRBV9|TRBJ2-3|many
CASSVVSGGASDTQYF
TGTGCCAGCAGCGTAGTGAGCGGGGGGGCCTCAGATACGCAGTATTTT
>.|TRBV7-9|TRBJ1-2|few
CASRGYGYTF
TGTGCCAGCAGGGGCTATGGCTACACCTTC
>TRBD2|TRBV13|TRBJ2-5|once
CASSGGLAGETQYF
TGTGCCAGCAGCGGCGGACTAGCGGGGGAGACCCAGTACTTC
>.|TRBV12-3/TRBV12-4|TRBJ2-7|few
CASCRDSVRNEQYF
TGTGCCAGCTGCCGGGACTCCGTAAGGAACGAGCAGTACTTC
>.|TRBV18|TRBJ1-6|many
CASSLGAENSPLHF
TGTGCCAGCTCACTCGGGGCAGAAAATTCACCCCTCCACTTT
>.|TRBV7-2|TRBJ1-4|few
CASSLRGGNEKLFF
TGTGCCAGCAGCTTACGCGGGGGCAATGAAAAACTGTTTTTT
>TRBD1|TRBV4-3|TRBJ1-2|few
CASSQDRRGRGSRGYTF
TGCGCCAGCAGCCAAGATCGTAGAGGCAGGGGGTCGCGCGGCTACACCTTC
>TRBD1|TRBV29-1|TRBJ2-4|few
CSVDTGGDDIQYF
TGCAGCGTTGACACAGGGGGCGACGACATTCAGTACTTC
>.|TRBV6-2/TRBV6-3|TRBJ2-7|.
CASRDQTGDYYEQYF
TGTGCCAGCAGAGATCAAACAGGGGACTACTACGAGCAGTACTTC
>TRBD2|TRBV12-5|TRBJ2-3|.
CASGRLAVTDTQYF
TGTGCTAGTGGGCGACTAGCGGTCACAGATACGCAGTATTTT
>.|TRBV28|TRBJ1-1|.
CASNEPGARNTEAFF
TGTGCCAGCAATGAGCCAGGGGCTCGCAACACTGAAGCTTTCTTT
>.|TRBV5-6|TRBJ2-3|few
CASSVWTFGDTQYF
TGTGCCAGCAGCGTCTGGACTTTCGGGGATACGCAGTATTTT
>.|TRBV4-2|TRBJ1-1|few
CASSPRGVTEAFF
TGTGCCAGCAGCCCAAGGGGGGTCACTGAAGCTTTCTTT
>.|TRBV18|TRBJ1-1|.
CASSVRAGRYTEAFF
TGTGCCAGCTCAGTCCGAGCAGGGCGGTACACTGAAGCTTTCTTT
>.|TRBV3-1|TRBJ1-6|many
CASSQERYSPLHF
TGTGCCAGCAGCCAAGAGAGGTATTCACCCCTCCACTTT
>.|TRBV6-2/TRBV6-3|TRBJ1-1|.
CASSWGPPEAFF
TGTGCCAGCAGTTGGGGACCGCCTGAAGCTTTCTTT
>TRBD1|TRBV4-2|TRBJ2-6|.
CASSQVIGQGALGANVLTF
TGTGCCAGCAGCCAAGTCATTGGACAGGGGGCACTGGGGGCCAACGTCCTGACTTTC
>.|TRBV18|TRBJ1-6|few
CASSPQGSNSPLHF
TGTGCCAGCTCACCCCAGGGGAGTAATTCACCCCTCCACTTT
>.|TRBV10-3|TRBJ2-3|.
CAIKLASTDTQYF
TGTGCCATCAAACTAGCTAGCACAGATACGCAGTATTTT
>TRBD1|TRBV5-1|TRBJ1-3|.
CASSPTSGTGGSGNTIYF
TGCGCCAGCAGCCCCACATCGGGGACAGGGGGCTCTGGAAACACCATATATTTT
>TRBD1|TRBV6-5|TRBJ1-5|.
CASSYGQGEQPQHF
TGTGCCAGCAGTTATGGGCAGGGGGAACAGCCCCAGCATTTT
>.|TRBV7-9|TRBJ2-2|few
CASSPLGTTNTGELFF
TGTGCCAGCAGCCCTCTGGGAACCACGAACACCGGGGAGCTGTTTTTT
>.|TRBV11-2|TRBJ2-7|few
CASSKSRQIYEQYF
TGTGCCAGCAGCAAATCAAGACAGATCTACGAGCAGTACTTC
>.|TRBV7-2|TRBJ2-5|few
CASSLALARETQYF
TGTGCCAGCAGCTTAGCCCTCGCTCGAGAGACCCAGTACTTC
>.|TRBV28|TRBJ2-2|few
CASRANPGELFF
TGTGCCAGCAGAGCCAACCCCGGGGAGCTGTTTTTT
>.|TRBV30|TRBJ1-2|.
CAWSEQLNYGYTF
TGTGCCTGGAGTGAACAGCTTAACTATGGCTACACCTTC
>.|TRBV4-3|TRBJ2-2|many
CASSQDTQAGELFF
TGCGCCAGCAGCCAAGACACGCAGGCCGGGGAGCTGTTTTTT
>.|TRBV28|TRBJ1-1|many
CASRPRGPNTEAFF
TGTGCCAGCAGGCCCAGGGGCCCGAACACTGAAGCTTTCTTT
>.|TRBV11-1|TRBJ1-1|.
CASSSGLKAFF
TGTGCCAGCAGCTCCGGCCTGAAAGCTTTCTTT
>.|TRBV9|TRBJ1-1|.
CASSVGGWTEAFF
TGTGCCAGCAGCGTAGGTGGATGGACTGAAGCTTTCTTT
>.|TRBV5-1|TRBJ2-5|.
CASSPVHTQETQYF
TGCGCCAGCAGCCCCGTGCATACCCAAGAGACCCAGTACTTC
>.|TRBV29-1|TRBJ2-5|.
CSVPQDQAQETQYF
TGCAGCGTTCCCCAAGACCAGGCCCAAGAGACCCAGTACTTC
>.|TRBV6-5|TRBJ1-6|.
CASSGSSLNSPLHF
TGTGCCAGCAGTGGGTCCAGTCTTAATTCACCCCTCCACTTT
>TRBD1|TRBV7-6|TRBJ1-4|many
CASSFRQGEEKLFF
TGTGCCAGCAGCTTTAGACAGGGCGAAGAAAAACTGTTTTTT
>.|TRBV19|TRBJ2-7|.
CASSETPTASYEQYF
TGTGCCAGTAGTGAAACACCGACCGCCTCCTACGAGCAGTACTTC
>TRBD1|TRBV7-2|TRBJ1-2|many
CASSLPGGRPDNYGYTF
TGTGCCAGCAGCTTACCAGGGGGACGCCCGGACAACTATGGCTACACCTTC
>.|TRBV20-1|TRBJ1-4|many
CSAYAGAAEKLFF
TGCAGTGCTTATGCGGGGGCGGCTGAAAAACTGTTTTTT
>.|TRBV20-1|TRBJ1-1|many
CSARSGGRNTEAFF
TGCAGTGCTAGATCCGGGGGCAGGAACACTGAAGCTTTCTTT
>.|TRBV6-6|TRBJ2-1|.
CASTPRVASYNEQFF
TGTGCCAGCACCCCCAGGGTAGCGTCCTACAATGAGCAGTTCTTC
>.|TRBV6-2/TRBV6-3|TRBJ1-2|few
CASSDPTKGYTF
TGTGCCAGCAGTGATCCGACAAAAGGCTACACCTTC